This is a list of T cell receptor beta chains from one sample in a study of cytomegalovirus exposure and HLA in healthy donors. The protocol was immunoSEQ multiplex PCR, while the TCRdb copy is restricted to in-frame clones and leaves out a portion. The sample yields 120,000 or so clones, about 90% seen once. Sequencing input: PBMCs. These receptors originate from a woman younger than 30 in good health and CMV-seronegative. Each CDR3 is given with its conserved first and last residue. The order of the fields is CDR3 DNA, CDR3 protein, J gene, D gene, clone size, V gene. A D gene is named only where the DNA matches it firmly. Clone size is given for some rows only: seen once, a few or many times, or a class if the clone is expanded.

CDR3nt: TGTGCCAGCAGTTTATCCGGGAGCAATCAGCCCCAGCATTTT; CDR3aa: CASSLSGSNQPQHF; j_gene: TRBJ1-5; d_gene: NA; abundance: NA; v_gene: TRBV28
CDR3nt: TGTGCCAGCAGTCAAACTCGGACAGGCGCGGATGAAGCTTTCTTT; CDR3aa: CASSQTRTGADEAFF; j_gene: TRBJ1-1; d_gene: TRBD1; abundance: NA; v_gene: TRBV28
CDR3nt: TGTGCCAGCAGTGGTAGCGGGGGAAAAACCGGGGAGCTGTTTTTT; CDR3aa: CASSGSGGKTGELFF; j_gene: TRBJ2-2; d_gene: TRBD2; abundance: NA; v_gene: TRBV28
CDR3nt: TGTGCCATCAGTACAGGGGTGACCTCTCCAGAGACCCAGTACTTC; CDR3aa: CAISTGVTSPETQYF; j_gene: TRBJ2-5; d_gene: TRBD1; abundance: NA; v_gene: TRBV10-3
CDR3nt: TGTGCCAGCAGTGGACAGGGACCATTCTTTAGCAATCAGCCCCAGCATTTT; CDR3aa: CASSGQGPFFSNQPQHF; j_gene: TRBJ1-5; d_gene: TRBD1; abundance: NA; v_gene: TRBV6-1
CDR3nt: TGTGCCAGCAGCCCGCCCGGGACTTACAATCAGCCCCAGCATTTT; CDR3aa: CASSPPGTYNQPQHF; j_gene: TRBJ1-5; d_gene: NA; abundance: NA; v_gene: TRBV5-5
CDR3nt: TGTGCCAGCAGTGACTGGAGGGAGACGGGCACCGGGGAGCTGTTTTTT; CDR3aa: CASSDWRETGTGELFF; j_gene: TRBJ2-2; d_gene: NA; abundance: NA; v_gene: TRBV2
CDR3nt: TGTGCCAGCAGAAAGAATAGCGGGGGGTCCTACGAGCAGTACTTC; CDR3aa: CASRKNSGGSYEQYF; j_gene: TRBJ2-7; d_gene: TRBD2; abundance: NA; v_gene: TRBV28
CDR3nt: TGTGCCAGCAGTGTGACAGGGAGGAGGACCTATGGCTACACCTTC; CDR3aa: CASSVTGRRTYGYTF; j_gene: TRBJ1-2; d_gene: TRBD1; abundance: NA; v_gene: TRBV6-5
CDR3nt: TGTGCCCAAGGGGGGGAAGGCTACACCTTC; CDR3aa: CAQGGEGYTF; j_gene: TRBJ1-2; d_gene: NA; abundance: once; v_gene: TRBV30
CDR3nt: TGTGCCACCAGCAGAGACAACAGGGGGTCCTACGAGCAGTACTTC; CDR3aa: CATSRDNRGSYEQYF; j_gene: TRBJ2-7; d_gene: TRBD1; abundance: NA; v_gene: TRBV15
CDR3nt: TGTGCCAGCACAATATCGGGACAGGGGGCGCCTTACTATGGCTACACCTTC; CDR3aa: CASTISGQGAPYYGYTF; j_gene: TRBJ1-2; d_gene: TRBD1; abundance: NA; v_gene: TRBV27
CDR3nt: TGTGCCAGCAGTTACGTCCAGGCCAAAACCTACGAGCAGTACTTC; CDR3aa: CASSYVQAKTYEQYF; j_gene: TRBJ2-7; d_gene: NA; abundance: NA; v_gene: TRBV6-6
CDR3nt: TGTGCCAGCAACCAGAGGAGGGAGGGGGACACTGAAGCTTTCTTT; CDR3aa: CASNQRREGDTEAFF; j_gene: TRBJ1-1; d_gene: NA; abundance: NA; v_gene: TRBV6-5
CDR3nt: TGTGCCAGCACCCCCTGGGAGGGGGTCGACACAGATACGCAGTATTTT; CDR3aa: CASTPWEGVDTDTQYF; j_gene: TRBJ2-3; d_gene: NA; abundance: NA; v_gene: TRBV6-6
CDR3nt: TGTGCCAGCAGTAGGGAAGGGGGCGAGACCCAGTACTTC; CDR3aa: CASSREGGETQYF; j_gene: TRBJ2-5; d_gene: TRBD1; abundance: NA; v_gene: TRBV7-3
CDR3nt: TGTGCCAGCTCACCACCGGTCAGGCCCCAAGAGACCCAGTACTTC; CDR3aa: CASSPPVRPQETQYF; j_gene: TRBJ2-5; d_gene: NA; abundance: NA; v_gene: TRBV18
CDR3nt: TGTGCCAGCAGCCCCCTAGCGGGGGATGCGAACACCGGGGAGCTGTTTTTT; CDR3aa: CASSPLAGDANTGELFF; j_gene: TRBJ2-2; d_gene: TRBD2; abundance: once; v_gene: TRBV7-9
CDR3nt: TGCGCCAGCAGCCCTCCCGGAAACAGGGCGGAGAACACTGAAGCTTTCTTT; CDR3aa: CASSPPGNRAENTEAFF; j_gene: TRBJ1-1; d_gene: NA; abundance: NA; v_gene: TRBV4-1
CDR3nt: TGTGCCAGTAGGAGACTAGCGGGATTCACCGGGGAGCTGTTTTTT; CDR3aa: CASRRLAGFTGELFF; j_gene: TRBJ2-2; d_gene: TRBD2; abundance: few; v_gene: TRBV19
CDR3nt: TGTGCCAGCAGCTTACACGGGATCAATGAGCAGTTCTTC; CDR3aa: CASSLHGINEQFF; j_gene: TRBJ2-1; d_gene: NA; abundance: NA; v_gene: TRBV7-2
CDR3nt: TGTGCCAGCAGTACAGGGGATCGAGGCTACACCTTC; CDR3aa: CASSTGDRGYTF; j_gene: TRBJ1-2; d_gene: TRBD1; abundance: NA; v_gene: TRBV6-1
CDR3nt: TGTGCCAGCAGCGTAGAATCAAACACTGAAGCTTTCTTT; CDR3aa: CASSVESNTEAFF; j_gene: TRBJ1-1; d_gene: NA; abundance: NA; v_gene: TRBV9
CDR3nt: TGTGCCAGCAGCCGAATAGACAGGGCGCGGGGGGACACTGAAGCTTTCTTT; CDR3aa: CASSRIDRARGDTEAFF; j_gene: TRBJ1-1; d_gene: TRBD1; abundance: once; v_gene: TRBV13
CDR3nt: TGTGCCAGTAGTCCTCGGACAGGGAGTACCGGGGAGCTGTTTTTT; CDR3aa: CASSPRTGSTGELFF; j_gene: TRBJ2-2; d_gene: TRBD1; abundance: few; v_gene: TRBV19
CDR3nt: TGTGCCAGCAGCCCTCGGGACAGACCGAACACTGAAGCTTTCTTT; CDR3aa: CASSPRDRPNTEAFF; j_gene: TRBJ1-1; d_gene: TRBD1; abundance: NA; v_gene: TRBV7-6
CDR3nt: TGTGCCAGCAGCTTCCCGACAGGGGCGACCAATGGCTACACCTTC; CDR3aa: CASSFPTGATNGYTF; j_gene: TRBJ1-2; d_gene: TRBD1; abundance: NA; v_gene: TRBV5-4
CDR3nt: TGTGCCAGCAGCGTGTCTCAATTCGGGACAGGCGTCGATGGCTACACCTTC; CDR3aa: CASSVSQFGTGVDGYTF; j_gene: TRBJ1-2; d_gene: TRBD1; abundance: NA; v_gene: TRBV9
CDR3nt: TGCGCCAGCCCGGGGGTGAGGACAGGGGCCTTCTATGGCTACACCTTC; CDR3aa: CASPGVRTGAFYGYTF; j_gene: TRBJ1-2; d_gene: TRBD1; abundance: NA; v_gene: TRBV10-1
CDR3nt: TGTGCCTGGAGCTTCCAGGGGGCCGATAATTCACCCCTCCACTTT; CDR3aa: CAWSFQGADNSPLHF; j_gene: TRBJ1-6; d_gene: TRBD1; abundance: NA; v_gene: TRBV30
CDR3nt: TGCGCCAGCAGCTTGGAGGCGACTAGCGGGGACCGATACAATGAGCAGTTCTTC; CDR3aa: CASSLEATSGDRYNEQFF; j_gene: TRBJ2-1; d_gene: TRBD2; abundance: NA; v_gene: TRBV5-1
CDR3nt: TGCGCCAGCAGCCAAGATGAAGCTGGCGGGGGGGCAGATACGCAGTATTTT; CDR3aa: CASSQDEAGGGADTQYF; j_gene: TRBJ2-3; d_gene: TRBD2; abundance: NA; v_gene: TRBV4-1
CDR3nt: TGTGCTAGCAGTCGAGGGACAGGAAACACCGGGGAGCTGTTTTTT; CDR3aa: CASSRGTGNTGELFF; j_gene: TRBJ2-2; d_gene: TRBD1; abundance: NA; v_gene: TRBV7-7
CDR3nt: TGTGCCAGTAGGGGCAGGGGGCGATCTGGCTACACCTTC; CDR3aa: CASRGRGRSGYTF; j_gene: TRBJ1-2; d_gene: TRBD1; abundance: NA; v_gene: TRBV19
CDR3nt: TGTGCCAGCAGTGAATTTAGGGACAGAGTGAACACTGAAGCTTTCTTT; CDR3aa: CASSEFRDRVNTEAFF; j_gene: TRBJ1-1; d_gene: TRBD1; abundance: NA; v_gene: TRBV2
CDR3nt: TGTGCCAGCAAACAGGGGGCAAACTACAATGAGCAGTTCTTC; CDR3aa: CASKQGANYNEQFF; j_gene: TRBJ2-1; d_gene: TRBD1; abundance: NA; v_gene: TRBV6-5
CDR3nt: TGTGCGGGGGGGTGGGACACTGAAGCTTTCTTT; CDR3aa: CAGGWDTEAFF; j_gene: TRBJ1-1; d_gene: NA; abundance: NA; v_gene: TRBV7-9
CDR3nt: TGTGCCAGCAGACGTCCGGGACAGGGGGATGAAAAACTGTTTTTT; CDR3aa: CASRRPGQGDEKLFF; j_gene: TRBJ1-4; d_gene: TRBD1; abundance: few; v_gene: TRBV19
CDR3nt: TGTGCCAGCAGCTCCCCTCGTAGCGCAGATACGCAGTATTTT; CDR3aa: CASSSPRSADTQYF; j_gene: TRBJ2-3; d_gene: NA; abundance: once; v_gene: TRBV5-4
CDR3nt: TGTGCCAGCAGTTCAGTTTATGGCTACACCTTC; CDR3aa: CASSSVYGYTF; j_gene: TRBJ1-2; d_gene: NA; abundance: NA; v_gene: TRBV28
CDR3nt: TGTGCCAGCAGTCTAGCGGGGGCCACAGATACGCAGTATTTT; CDR3aa: CASSLAGATDTQYF; j_gene: TRBJ2-3; d_gene: TRBD2; abundance: NA; v_gene: TRBV25-1
CDR3nt: TGCGCCAGCAGCTTGGAAAACAGGGGGGGAACTGAAGCTTTCTTT; CDR3aa: CASSLENRGGTEAFF; j_gene: TRBJ1-1; d_gene: TRBD1; abundance: NA; v_gene: TRBV5-1
CDR3nt: TGTGCCAGCAGCTTACAGGGGGCCGGGGAGCTGTTTTTT; CDR3aa: CASSLQGAGELFF; j_gene: TRBJ2-2; d_gene: TRBD1; abundance: few; v_gene: TRBV7-3
CDR3nt: TGTGCCAGCAGCTTAGCAGACAGGAGTTACTTC; CDR3aa: CASSLADRSYF; j_gene: TRBJ2-7; d_gene: NA; abundance: NA; v_gene: TRBV7-9
CDR3nt: TGTGCCACCCGGACAGAAACCTACGAGCAGTACTTC; CDR3aa: CATRTETYEQYF; j_gene: TRBJ2-7; d_gene: NA; abundance: NA; v_gene: TRBV6-5
CDR3nt: TGTGCCAGCAGCTTACCTCCCGGAGAGCGGGGGGGCGTCGAGCAGTTCTTC; CDR3aa: CASSLPPGERGGVEQFF; j_gene: TRBJ2-1; d_gene: TRBD2; abundance: NA; v_gene: TRBV11-2
CDR3nt: TGTGCCACCGGGATAGCCAAAAACATTCAGTACTTC; CDR3aa: CATGIAKNIQYF; j_gene: TRBJ2-4; d_gene: NA; abundance: NA; v_gene: TRBV2
CDR3nt: TGTGCCATCAGTGAGGCCCCGACGGGTACTTACGAGCAGTACTTC; CDR3aa: CAISEAPTGTYEQYF; j_gene: TRBJ2-7; d_gene: NA; abundance: NA; v_gene: TRBV10-3
CDR3nt: TGTGCCAGCAGCTTAGAACAGCTGAACACCGGGGAGCTGTTTTTT; CDR3aa: CASSLEQLNTGELFF; j_gene: TRBJ2-2; d_gene: NA; abundance: NA; v_gene: TRBV11-2
CDR3nt: TGTGCCAGCAGCCGCGACATATCATTCACTGAAGCTTTCTTT; CDR3aa: CASSRDISFTEAFF; j_gene: TRBJ1-1; d_gene: NA; abundance: NA; v_gene: TRBV27
CDR3nt: TGCGCCAGCAGAAGGGACGGCGGGGAAACTTTCTTT; CDR3aa: CASRRDGGETFF; j_gene: TRBJ1-1; d_gene: NA; abundance: NA; v_gene: TRBV5-1
CDR3nt: TGCGCCAGCAGCCAACATCTAGCGGGAGTGGCCTACAATGAGCAGTTCTTC; CDR3aa: CASSQHLAGVAYNEQFF; j_gene: TRBJ2-1; d_gene: TRBD2; abundance: NA; v_gene: TRBV4-1
CDR3nt: TGTGCCAGCAGCTTAGTGGCGGGGTGGGCAGGAAACACCATATATTTT; CDR3aa: CASSLVAGWAGNTIYF; j_gene: TRBJ1-3; d_gene: NA; abundance: many; v_gene: TRBV7-8
CDR3nt: TGTGCCAGCAGCTTAGGCCGACAGGGAGTCTACGAGCAGTACTTC; CDR3aa: CASSLGRQGVYEQYF; j_gene: TRBJ2-7; d_gene: TRBD1; abundance: NA; v_gene: TRBV13
CDR3nt: TGTGCCAGCAGTCAGGCAAGGACAGGGGGGTATGAGCAGTTCTTC; CDR3aa: CASSQARTGGYEQFF; j_gene: TRBJ2-1; d_gene: TRBD1; abundance: NA; v_gene: TRBV6-1
CDR3nt: TGTGCCAGCAGCTTAGCCCCCGACAGGGGGGCCCTTCCGGCCGGGGAGCTGTTTTTT; CDR3aa: CASSLAPDRGALPAGELFF; j_gene: TRBJ2-2; d_gene: TRBD1; abundance: NA; v_gene: TRBV7-2